Below, 20 T cell receptor beta chains from the same sample are listed, as sequenced in a study of OX40 agonist ivuxolimab in advanced cancers. Produced via immunoSEQ multiplex PCR; TCRdb's table is partial and in-frame only. Altogether 85,000 to 130,000 clones are present, less than 95% being singletons, with the ten largest covering about 0.31%. Specimen: CD4+ or CD8+ T cells sorted from blood, collected in a trial of the OX40 agonist ivuxolimab. These receptors were collected from an adult with an advanced solid tumor such as melanoma, head and neck, liver or kidney cancer.

The CDR3 nucleotides read TGTGCCAGCAGTGAGGGACAGGGGGCGCTAGGATTTGGCTACACCTTC. Protein sequence: CASSEGQGALGFGYTF. The chain carries TRBV6-1 and TRBJ1-2, with 12 bases identical to TRBD1. Germline CDR1 MNHNS, CDR2 SASEGT. The CDR3 covers 16 residues. With 3 bases clipped from V and 7 bases from J, the junction kept 9 bases outside the gene matches.

The chain combines TRBV2 with TRBJ2-1; possibly TRBD1 or TRBD2 for D (5 bases each). CDR3 size: 14 residues. The V gene's germline CDR1 is SNHLY and CDR2 FYNNEI. V was pared by 6 bases and J by 4 bases, with 13 bases between. The CDR3 DNA follows: TGTGCCAGCAGGGCTCGGGACGGGTACAATGAGCAGTTCTTC. Protein: CASRARDGYNEQFF.

In DNA form, the CDR3 reads TGTGCCAGCAGCTTAGATAGCGGGAGGGCCAATGAGCAGTTCTTC. Translation: CASSLDSGRANEQFF. J is TRBJ2-1 and V is TRBV7-2; TRBD2 agrees at 11 bases. V was pared by 1 base and J by 6 bases, with 2 bases of the junction left unmatched. This CDR3 has 15 amino acids. Germline V CDR1 and CDR2: SGHTA, FQGNSA.

This clone was seen only a few times. The rearrangement uses TRBV6-4 and TRBJ2-7; unclear D gene. The CDR3 covers 16 residues. The germline CDR1 and CDR2 sequences are MRHNA and SNTAGT. The germline V and J ends were trimmed by 4 bases and 0 bases, with 16 bases remaining between them. CDR3 nucleotides: TGTGCCAGCAGTGCCGGGCAGGAGAGACTCTCCTACGAGCAGTACTTC. Its translation is CASSAGQERLSYEQYF.

V usage is TRBV28 and J usage is TRBJ1-3, with TRBD1 as a possible D gene (6 bases). CDR1 MDHEN and CDR2 SYDVKM come from the germline V gene. The CDR3 consists of 16 residues. V gave up 5 bases and J gave up 0 bases, with 14 bases separating them. CDR3 sequence reads: CASSPSGGHSGNTIYF. CDR3 sequence (DNA): TGTGCCAGCAGTCCCTCCGGGGGCCACTCTGGAAACACCATATATTTT.

V usage is TRBV2 and J usage is TRBJ2-3; no clear D. The length of the CDR3 is 12 residues. The germline V and J ends were trimmed by 8 bases and 4 bases, with 10 bases remaining between them. CDR1 is SNHLY and CDR2 is FYNNEI in the germline V gene. Here the CDR3 reads CASSAMADTQYF. CDR3 bases: TGTGCCAGCTCGGCGATGGCAGATACGCAGTATTTT.

The chain couples TRBV9 to TRBJ2-2, with D perhaps TRBD2 (6 bases). CDR1 is SGDLS and CDR2 is YYNGEE in the germline V gene. V lost 0 bases to trimming and J lost 2 bases, with 11 bases between them. The length of the CDR3 is 16 residues. Written as DNA, the CDR3 is TGTGCCAGCAGCGTAGGTGGGACTTTAAACACCGGGGAGCTGTTTTTT. Protein sequence: CASSVGGTLNTGELFF.

The rearrangement uses TRBV5-6 and TRBJ2-5; D uncertain. Trimming removed 4 bases at V and 5 bases at J, with 21 bases between. The germline V gene has CDR1 SGHDT and CDR2 YYEEEE. CDR3 length: 16 amino acids. The CDR3 sequence is CASSPRLSNHAETQYF. CDR3 DNA sequence: TGTGCCAGCAGCCCCCGACTCTCCAATCATGCGGAGACCCAGTACTTC. The full variable domain, in which reference TRBV5-6 and TRBJ2-5 provide the parts outside the CDR3, is DAGVTQSPTHLIKTRGQQVTLRCSPKSGHDTVSWYQQALGQGPQFIFQYYEEEERQRGNFPDRFSGHQFPNYSSELNVNALLLGDSALYLCASSPRLSNHAETQYFGPGTRLLVL.

This clone was detected once. CDR3 DNA: TGTGCCAGCAGAAGGGACAGGGTGGGGGACACTGAAGCTTTCTTT. The encoded protein is CASRRDRVGDTEAFF. The chain is built from TRBV7-2 and TRBJ1-1; 9 nucleotides align to TRBD1. The CDR3 is 15 amino acids. Germline trimming cut 6 bases from V and 3 bases from J; bases unmatched to any gene: 8. Germline V gives CDR1 SGHTA, CDR2 FQGNSA.

The rearrangement uses TRBV5-1 and TRBJ2-1; 10 bases line up with TRBD2. The ends lost 1 base at V and 9 bases at J; junction bases unmatched: 4. Looked up from germline, CDR1 is SGHRS and CDR2 is YFSETQ. The CDR3 covers 14 residues. The CDR3 reads CASSLTSGKTEQFF. DNA of the CDR3: TGCGCCAGCAGCTTGACTAGCGGGAAGACTGAGCAGTTCTTC.

This sequence joins TRBV28 and TRBJ1-5; D unclear. The CDR3 extends over 12 amino acids. From germline, CDR1 is MDHEN and CDR2 SYDVKM. Trimming took off 3 bases at V and 7 bases at J, with 7 bases between the two ends. CDR3 DNA: TGTGCCAGCAGTTTCTCGGACCAGCCCCAGCATTTT. Protein: CASSFSDQPQHF.

The rearrangement joins TRBV5-1 to TRBJ2-3, with 7 bases matching TRBD2. The CDR3 sequence is 14 residues long. Germline lookup yields CDR1 SGHRS and CDR2 YFSETQ. The V segment lost 4 bases and the J segment 5 bases; nucleotides outside the gene matches: 7. The chain's CDR3 is CASSSGLVLDTQYF. The CDR3 bases are TGCGCCAGCAGCAGCGGACTAGTGCTAGATACGCAGTATTTT. The whole variable domain, filled in from reference TRBV5-1 and TRBJ2-3, reads KAGVTQTPRYLIKTRGQQVTLSCSPISGHRSVSWYQQTPGQGLQFLFEYFSETQRNKGNFPGRFSGRQFSNSRSEMNVSTLELGDSALYLCASSSGLVLDTQYFGPGTRLTVL.

The J gene is TRBJ2-2, the V gene TRBV10-3, with TRBD2 identical over 11 bases. Germline V gene data show CDR1 as ENHRY and CDR2 as SYGVKD. V lost 4 bases, J lost 6 bases, and 4 bases stayed unmatched. The CDR3 has 15 amino acids. This CDR3 reads CAISGGTSGSGELFF. CDR3 DNA sequence: TGTGCCATCAGTGGGGGGACTAGCGGCTCCGGGGAGCTGTTTTTT.

The chain carries TRBV5-4 and TRBJ2-1; 7 nucleotides align to TRBD2. Germline lookup yields CDR1 SGHNT and CDR2 YYREEE (reference sequence). The junction had 6 bases not matched to a gene; V was cut back by 4 bases and J by 5 bases. CDR3 size: 14 residues. The CDR3 is CASSVQRDDNEQFF. As DNA, the CDR3 is TGTGCCAGCAGCGTCCAGCGGGACGACAATGAGCAGTTCTTC.

The genes are TRBV30 and TRBJ1-5; D perhaps matches TRBD1 (6 bases). V lost 3 bases and J 0 bases, leaving 12 bases between the germline ends. Germline CDR1 GTSNPN, CDR2 SVGIG (reference sequence). The CDR3 length is 15 residues. The CDR3 DNA reads as TGTGCCTGGAGCGTAGGGGGAACTAGCAATCAGCCCCAGCATTTT. It translates to CAWSVGGTSNQPQHF.

The chain has TRBV5-1 and TRBJ2-7; 14 bases map to TRBD2. CDR3 length: 17 amino acids. From germline, CDR1 is SGHRS and CDR2 YFSETQ. V gave up 4 bases and J gave up 7 bases; unmatched junction bases: 13. Here the CDR3 DNA reads TGCGCCAGCAGCCCCGGACTAGCGGGAGGTTCAGCGTGGGAGCAGTACTTC. Its protein is CASSPGLAGGSAWEQYF.

J is TRBJ2-3 and V is TRBV4-2, with 8 bases matching TRBD2. This CDR3 spans 20 amino acids. The germline CDR1 and CDR2 sequences are LGHNA and YNFKEQ. Trimming removed 2 bases from V and 4 bases from J; junction bases left unmatched: 20. CDR3 loop: CASSQQTQAIAGRTADTQYF. In DNA form, the CDR3 reads TGTGCCAGCAGCCAACAAACTCAGGCCATAGCGGGACGTACAGCAGATACGCAGTATTTT.

This chain uses TRBV4-3 with TRBJ2-7, with TRBD2 matching over 12 bases. The CDR3 is made up of 15 amino acids. V lost 1 base to trimming and J lost 3 bases; unmatched junction nucleotides: 1. Germline assignment: CDR1 LGHNA and CDR2 YSLEER. CDR3 protein: CASSQASGRGYEQYF. CDR3 bases: TGCGCCAGCAGCCAAGCTAGCGGGAGGGGCTACGAGCAGTACTTC.

The chain carries TRBV7-6 and TRBJ1-4; no clear D gene. CDR1 is SGHVS and CDR2 is FNYEAQ in the germline V gene. The CDR3 has 14 amino acids. Between the trimmed V and J ends, which lost 4 bases and 5 bases, there was a span of 11 bases. CDR3 in amino acids: CASSSEASNEKLFF. CDR3 coding DNA: TGTGCCAGCAGCTCGGAGGCTTCAAATGAAAAACTGTTTTTT. Together with reference TRBV7-6 and TRBJ1-4, the CDR3 gives the full variable domain: GAGVSQSPRYKVTKRGQDVALRCDPISGHVSLYWYRQALGQGPEFLTYFNYEAQQDKSGLPNDRFSAERPEGSISTLTIQRTEQRDSAMYRCASSSEASNEKLFFGSGTQLSVL.

The chain is built from TRBV7-2 and TRBJ2-2; a possible D gene is TRBD2 (6 bases). The CDR3 is 14 residues long. The V end was cut by 3 bases, the J end by 6 bases, with 11 bases between. In germline, CDR1 is SGHTA, CDR2 FQGNSA. The CDR3 nucleotides are TGTGCCAGCAGCTTGACTAGTTTTGCCGGGGAGCTGTTTTTT. This gives the protein CASSLTSFAGELFF.